This TCR beta chain appears in the sequencing data of a study of blood T cell repertoires in COVID-19. Germline trimming cut 2 bases from V and 0 bases from J; bases unmatched to any gene: 3. CDR1 is SGHTA and CDR2 is FQGTGA in the germline V gene. The CDR3 covers 17 residues. Profiled with immunoSEQ multiplex PCR; TCRdb holds only in-frame clones, not every one. Here the sample spans 200,000 to 250,000 clones, approximately 86% being singletons. The table lists this clone with a count of one. V is TRBV7-3 and J is TRBJ2-1; 11 nucleotides agree with TRBD2. The material sequenced was peripheral blood. The sequence was collected from a woman aged 30 to 39 who had recovered from COVID-19. The CDR3 is CASSLLAGGSSYNEQFF. CDR3 nucleotides: TGTGCCAGCAGCTTATTAGCGGGGGGGTCCTCCTACAATGAGCAGTTCTTC.